These 10 T cell receptor beta chains came from one sample sequenced in a study of cytomegalovirus exposure and HLA in healthy donors. Researchers ran the PCR with 60 Vbeta and 13 Jbeta primers. Profiling relied on immunoSEQ multiplex PCR, and the TCRdb table lists in-frame clones only, not all of them. The listing records tens of thousands of clones. Material: PBMCs. These receptors originate from a man aged 50-59 years in good health and CMV-seronegative.

This chain connects TRBV6-5 to TRBJ1-6, with D unresolved. CDR1 is MNHEY, CDR2 SVGAGI, per germline. Trimming shortened V by 0 bases and J by 9 bases, and 9 bases separated the two germline ends. The CDR3 spans 14 residues. The CDR3 sequence: CASSYSITVSPLHF. The CDR3, as DNA: TGTGCCAGCAGTTACTCGATTACAGTTTCACCCCTCCACTTT.

The V gene is TRBV7-6, the J gene TRBJ2-7; 11 nucleotides align to TRBD1. The germline V gene has CDR1 SGHVS and CDR2 FNYEAQ. The CDR3 is made up of 15 amino acids. V trimming: 1 base; J trimming: 2 bases; junction bases outside the gene matches: 1. CDR3 sequence (DNA): TGTGCCAGCAGCTTAGTGGGACAGGGGGCCTACGAGCAGTACTTC. Translated: CASSLVGQGAYEQYF.

The chain employs TRBV28 and TRBJ2-7; no clear D. This CDR3 has 16 residues. V lost 7 bases to trimming and J lost 5 bases, with 24 bases between them. Germline V gives CDR1 MDHEN, CDR2 SYDVKM. In nucleotides, the CDR3 is TGTGCCAGCACCTCGTATGTCGCAGGTCACCGAAACGAGCAGTACTTC. This translates into CASTSYVAGHRNEQYF. Together with reference TRBV28 and TRBJ2-7, the CDR3 gives the full variable domain: DVKVTQSSRYLVKRTGEKVFLECVQDMDHENMFWYRQDPGLGLRLIYFSYDVKMKEKGDIPEGYSVSREKKERFSLILESASTNQTSMYLCASTSYVAGHRNEQYFGPGTRLTVT.

The V call is TRBV6-6, the J call TRBJ1-3, with 10 bases lining up with TRBD1. The V segment lost 4 bases and the J segment 5 bases; nucleotides outside the gene matches: 5. Germline CDR1 MNHNY, CDR2 SVGAGI (reference sequence). CDR3 length equals 15 residues. In DNA, the CDR3 is TGTGCCAGCAGTTCGGGACAGGGGAGACGAAACACCATATATTTT. Translated: CASSSGQGRRNTIYF.

CDR3 coding DNA: TGTGCCAGCCGAGGCGGCATCAGGAACACTGAAGCTTTCTTT. This codes for CASRGGIRNTEAFF. This sequence joins TRBV27 and TRBJ1-1; D not resolved. V dropped 8 bases and J dropped 1 base, with 14 bases sitting between them. The V gene's germline CDR1 is MNHEY and CDR2 SMNVEV (reference sequence). CDR3 length equals 14 residues.

This CDR3 is CASERGGLNKNTQYF. DNA for the CDR3: TGCGCCAGCGAGAGGGGGGGCCTCAATAAAAATACGCAGTATTTT. This chain uses TRBV5-1 with TRBJ2-3, with D tentatively TRBD2 (7 bases). The V end was cut by 7 bases, the J end by 7 bases, with 22 bases between. Per the germline V gene, CDR1 is SGHRS and CDR2 is YFSETQ. The CDR3 runs to 15 residues.

The genes are TRBV15 and TRBJ1-2, with 9 bases fitting TRBD1. Germline CDR1 reads LNHNV; CDR2 reads YYDKDF (reference sequence). The CDR3 runs to 18 residues. After removal of 0 bases from V and 6 bases from J, the junction contained 14 bases not matched to a gene. The CDR3 nucleotides are TGTGCCACCAGCAGAGATCCTGGTGAACAGGGGGCCGTCGATGGCTACACCTTC. Amino acid sequence: CATSRDPGEQGAVDGYTF.

The gene calls are TRBV15 and TRBJ2-7, with D perhaps TRBD1 (6 bases). V lost 0 bases, J lost 1 base, and 10 bases lay in between. CDR3 length equals 15 residues. Germline-derived CDR1 and CDR2 are LNHNV and YYDKDF (reference sequence). The CDR3: CATSRDFGQSYEQYF. The CDR3 bases are TGTGCCACCAGCAGAGATTTTGGACAGTCCTACGAGCAGTACTTC.

The chain is built from TRBV14 and TRBJ2-1; D is possibly TRBD2 (5 bases). The germline V gene encodes CDR1 SGHDN and CDR2 FVKESK. Between the trimmed V and J ends, which lost 2 bases and 9 bases, there was a span of 8 bases. The CDR3 is made up of 12 amino acids. The CDR3 spells CASSQQAAEQFF. The CDR3 DNA is TGTGCCAGCAGCCAACAAGCGGCTGAGCAGTTCTTC.

The V and J genes are TRBV28 and TRBJ2-6, with 9 bases lining up with TRBD1. Germline lookup yields CDR1 MDHEN and CDR2 SYDVKM. J gave up 1 base and V 1 base, and 8 bases lay outside the gene matches. This CDR3 has 19 amino acids. The CDR3 region has the DNA TGTGCCAGCAGTTTATTGGGACAGGGCATTGGGTCTGGGGCCAACGTCCTGACTTTC. Translating it yields CASSLLGQGIGSGANVLTF.